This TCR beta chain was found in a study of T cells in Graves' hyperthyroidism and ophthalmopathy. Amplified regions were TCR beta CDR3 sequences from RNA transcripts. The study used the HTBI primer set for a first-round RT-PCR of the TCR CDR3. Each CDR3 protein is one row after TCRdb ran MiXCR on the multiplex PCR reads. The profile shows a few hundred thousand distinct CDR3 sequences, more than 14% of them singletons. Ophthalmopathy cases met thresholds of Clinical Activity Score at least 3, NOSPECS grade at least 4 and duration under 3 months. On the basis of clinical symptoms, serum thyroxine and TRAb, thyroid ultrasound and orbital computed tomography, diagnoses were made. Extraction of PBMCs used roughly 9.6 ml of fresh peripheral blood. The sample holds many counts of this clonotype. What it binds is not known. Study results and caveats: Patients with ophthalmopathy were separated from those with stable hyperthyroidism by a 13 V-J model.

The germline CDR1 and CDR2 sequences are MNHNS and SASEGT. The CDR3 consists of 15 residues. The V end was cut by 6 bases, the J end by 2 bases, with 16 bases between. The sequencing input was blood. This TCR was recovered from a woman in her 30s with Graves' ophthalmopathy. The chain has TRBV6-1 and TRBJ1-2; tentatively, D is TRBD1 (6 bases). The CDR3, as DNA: TGTGCCAGCAGAACCAGGGACAAGGGCAACTATGGCTACACCTTC. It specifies CASRTRDKGNYGYTF.